The rows below give T cell receptor beta chains drawn from one sample of a study of blood T cells in healthy people across ages. TCRdb re-called the 5' RACE reads with MiXCR, one entry per CDR3 protein. The table lists around 900,000 distinct CDR3 sequences, 45% to 60% of them singletons, with 20% to 25% in the top ten. Sample: blood. The receptors were gathered from a woman aged 55-70 years in good health. Each CDR3 is given with its conserved first and last residue. Each record gives: D gene, clone size, J gene, V gene, CDR3 protein, CDR3 DNA. D genes are given only for firm matches. Only some rows state a clone size, as once, few, many or a class for expanded clones.

>TRBD1|.|TRBJ2-7|TRBV20-1
CSACGQGPGEQYF
TGCAGTGCTTGTGGACAGGGTCCGGGCGAGCAGTACTTC
>TRBD2|few|TRBJ2-1|TRBV10-3
CAISDYGREAGQFF
TGTGCCATCAGTGATTACGGGAGGGAGGCGGGGCAGTTCTTC
>.|few|TRBJ1-1|TRBV29-1
CSVALGVTNTEAFF
TGCAGCGTTGCACTCGGGGTGACGAACACTGAAGCTTTCTTT
>TRBD2|many|TRBJ2-3|TRBV20-1
CSPRYAGVDTQYF
TGCAGTCCCCGATACGCGGGAGTAGATACGCAGTATTTT
>TRBD2|once|TRBJ2-5|TRBV28
CASSLSSGSAGVLETQYF
TGTGCCAGCAGTTTAAGTAGCGGGAGCGCCGGGGTCTTGGAGACCCAGTACTTC
>.|few|TRBJ2-5|TRBV6-5
CASSRRTEGETQYF
TGTGCCAGCAGCCGGCGGACGGAGGGGGAGACCCAGTACTTC
>TRBD2|.|TRBJ2-2|TRBV29-1
CSVTMTSGRTLTGELFF
TGCAGCGTCACGATGACTAGCGGGAGGACCCTCACCGGGGAGCTGTTTTTT
>.|.|TRBJ1-6|TRBV6-1
CASSEVGSSPLHF
TGTGCCAGCAGTGAAGTAGGTAGTTCACCCCTCCACTTT
>.|.|TRBJ1-5|TRBV6-1
CASGAWGSNQPQHF
TGTGCCAGCGGGGCGTGGGGGAGCAATCAGCCCCAGCATTTT
>TRBD2|few|TRBJ2-3|TRBV7-2
CASSRGLDSDTQYF
TGTGCCAGCAGCAGAGGACTAGACTCGGATACGCAGTATTTT
>.|few|TRBJ1-3|TRBV4-2
CASTRGSGNTIYF
TGTGCCAGCACCAGGGGCTCTGGAAACACCATATATTTT
>.|few|TRBJ2-7|TRBV7-2
CASSGDSGGVSEQYF
TGTGCCAGCAGCGGGGATAGCGGAGGGGTCTCTGAGCAGTACTTC
>TRBD1|.|TRBJ2-7|TRBV5-4
CASSLADYRGFSYEQYF
TGTGCCAGCAGCTTGGCGGATTACAGGGGGTTCTCCTACGAGCAGTACTTC
>.|.|TRBJ2-7|TRBV20-1
CSVRRAAGIHEQYF
TGCAGTGTTAGGAGAGCCGCTGGTATTCACGAGCAGTACTTC
>.|.|TRBJ2-1|TRBV14
CASSHGGWGSYNEQFF
TGTGCCAGCAGCCATGGCGGGTGGGGCTCCTACAATGAGCAGTTCTTC
>.|many|TRBJ2-5|TRBV18
CASSPSPVQETQYF
TGTGCCAGCTCACCATCGCCGGTTCAAGAGACCCAGTACTTC
>.|.|TRBJ1-2|TRBV5-1
CASVGTESNYGYTF
TGCGCCAGCGTAGGGACCGAGTCTAACTATGGCTACACCTTC
>.|.|TRBJ2-3|TRBV29-1
CSVEGTSSDTQYF
TGCAGCGTTGAAGGAACTAGTAGTGATACGCAGTATTTT
>TRBD1|once|TRBJ2-7|TRBV11-2
CASRRGGTGGSQEYF
TGTGCCAGCAGAAGGGGGGGTACAGGGGGCTCGCAGGAGTACTTC
>.|once|TRBJ2-6|TRBV3-1
CASSQASLGGANVLTF
TGTGCCAGCAGCCAAGCCTCGTTGGGAGGGGCCAACGTCCTGACTTTC
>.|.|TRBJ2-3|TRBV5-1
CASGTSATDTQYF
TGCGCCAGCGGGACCTCCGCCACAGATACGCAGTATTTT
>TRBD2|.|TRBJ2-7|TRBV29-1
CSVGKRATSGDEQYF
TGCAGCGTTGGTAAACGGGCGACTAGCGGAGACGAGCAGTACTTC
>TRBD2|few|TRBJ2-7|TRBV7-2
CASSPGVAGSPYEQYF
TGTGCCAGCAGCCCGGGGGTAGCGGGGTCCCCCTACGAGCAGTACTTC
>TRBD1|few|TRBJ2-1|TRBV4-1
CASSQDLDRVNEQFF
TGCGCCAGCAGCCAAGATTTGGACAGGGTCAATGAGCAGTTCTTC
>.|few|TRBJ2-4|TRBV6-1
CASSEVWGARNIQYF
TGTGCCAGCAGTGAAGTGTGGGGGGCCAGGAACATTCAGTACTTC
>.|.|TRBJ1-1|TRBV7-2
CASSSGTPRGIDTEAFF
TGTGCCAGCAGCTCTGGGACGCCTAGGGGGATAGACACTGAAGCTTTCTTT
>TRBD2|.|TRBJ2-7|TRBV27
CASSLIGIRTSGYEQYF
TGTGCCAGCAGTTTAATTGGTATCCGGACTAGCGGCTACGAGCAGTACTTC
>.|.|TRBJ2-1|TRBV18
CASSGTSTANNEQFF
TGTGCCAGCTCAGGAACCAGTACCGCAAACAATGAGCAGTTCTTC
>TRBD1|.|TRBJ2-5|TRBV27
CASRKGTGVTQETQYF
TGTGCCAGCAGGAAAGGGACAGGGGTCACCCAAGAGACCCAGTACTTC
>.|.|TRBJ2-1|TRBV29-1
CSVGFSHEQFF
TGCAGCGTTGGATTCAGCCACGAGCAGTTCTTC
>.|.|TRBJ1-1|TRBV6-2/TRBV6-3
CASREKGQLPDTEAFF
TGTGCCAGCAGAGAGAAGGGCCAACTTCCGGACACTGAAGCTTTCTTT
>.|.|TRBJ2-3|TRBV21-1
CASSKVRLAGDTQYF
TGTGCCAGCAGCAAAGTCAGGCTAGCGGGAGATACGCAGTATTTT
>TRBD2|.|TRBJ2-1|TRBV20-1
CSAPTSGRGYNEQFF
TGCAGTGCTCCGACTAGCGGGAGAGGGTACAATGAGCAGTTCTTC
>.|.|TRBJ2-3|TRBV29-1
CSVVVGGHTDTQYF
TGCAGCGTCGTTGTAGGGGGACACACAGATACGCAGTATTTT
>TRBD2|.|TRBJ2-7|TRBV6-2/TRBV6-3
CASSDWTSGRIYEQYF
TGTGCCAGCAGTGATTGGACTAGCGGGAGGATCTACGAGCAGTACTTC
>TRBD1|.|TRBJ2-3|TRBV10-3
CAISESTGGHTDTQYF
TGTGCCATCAGTGAGTCGACAGGGGGTCACACAGATACGCAGTATTTT
>.|few|TRBJ2-3|TRBV7-2
CASSFNWDTQYF
TGTGCCAGCAGCTTCAACTGGGATACGCAGTATTTT
>.|few|TRBJ2-4|TRBV20-1
CSAKPGPDIQYF
TGCAGTGCAAAACCGGGACCGGACATTCAGTACTTC
>TRBD2|.|TRBJ2-7|TRBV10-3
CAISWDRTSGGRDEQYF
TGTGCCATCAGCTGGGACCGTACTAGCGGAGGCCGCGACGAGCAGTACTTC
>TRBD1|few|TRBJ1-4|TRBV7-6
CASSPDRTNEKLFF
TGTGCCAGCAGCCCGGACAGGACTAATGAAAAACTGTTTTTT
>TRBD2|.|TRBJ2-7|TRBV28
CASLRGLAEDYEQYF
TGTGCCAGCTTACGAGGGCTAGCGGAAGACTACGAGCAGTACTTC